This T cell receptor (beta chain) is from a study of blood T cell repertoires in COVID-19. On the study more broadly: Sites in the United States, Italy and Spain provided acute and convalescent COVID-19 samples. The cDNA or gDNA used as material had been derived from T cells, B-cell-depleted T cells, or PBMCs.

The germline V gene has CDR1 SEHNR and CDR2 FQNEAQ (reference sequence). The V and J ends lost 5 bases and 0 bases respectively, with 13 bases between them. The CDR3 covers 15 residues. Authors' methods: Nucleated cell number was recorded as an estimate derived from reference gene primer amplification. Only in-frame clones appear in the TCRdb table, and some are missing; sequencing was by immunoSEQ multiplex PCR. Clone size and V and J calls were adopted from that table, with D and trimming inferred from the DNA. Of under 350,000 clones in the sample, about 83% were seen once. This sequence originates from a woman between 45 and 60 years old who had recovered from COVID-19. Sequenced sample: peripheral blood. The chain carries TRBV7-9 and TRBJ1-1, with a possible D match to TRBD1 (6 bases). CDR3 DNA sequence: TGTGCCAGCAGCGGCCGACAGGAGATGAACACTGAAGCTTTCTTT. It is translated as CASSGRQEMNTEAFF.